A selection of T cell receptor beta chains follows, all from one sample in a study of cytomegalovirus exposure and HLA in healthy donors. Here immunoSEQ multiplex PCR was the method, and the copy in TCRdb shows in-frame clones only, minus some. This table has roughly 350,000 clones, 70% to 90% appearing once. What was sequenced was PBMCs. These receptors were collected from a woman under 30 in good health and CMV-seronegative. CDR3s include the opening cysteine and the closing phenylalanine or tryptophan. The order of the fields is V gene, D gene, clone size, J gene, CDR3 length, CDR3 protein, CDR3 DNA. A D gene is named only where the DNA matches it firmly. Size is omitted from some rows. Given values are once, few, many or a class for expanded clones.

V: TRBV5-1
D: TRBD1
size: once
J: TRBJ2-1
length: 13
CDR3: CASSWTGGNEQFF
DNA: TGCGCCAGCAGCTGGACAGGAGGAAATGAGCAGTTCTTC

V: TRBV6-5
D: TRBD2
size: -
J: TRBJ2-1
length: 15
CDR3: CASANLAGSYNEQFF
DNA: TGTGCCAGTGCCAACCTAGCGGGATCCTACAATGAGCAGTTCTTC

V: TRBV6-6
D: TRBD1
size: -
J: TRBJ1-2
length: 13
CDR3: CASSPTTGDGYTF
DNA: TGTGCCAGCAGCCCAACAACAGGGGATGGCTACACCTTC

V: TRBV27
D: -
size: -
J: TRBJ2-7
length: 17
CDR3: CASSLEPNPTHYYEQYF
DNA: TGTGCCAGCAGTTTAGAGCCAAACCCCACCCACTACTACGAGCAGTACTTC

V: TRBV4-3
D: -
size: -
J: TRBJ2-7
length: 16
CDR3: CASSQDLGRATYEQYF
DNA: TGCGCCAGCAGCCAAGATCTAGGGCGGGCGACCTACGAGCAGTACTTC

V: TRBV4-1
D: TRBD2
size: -
J: TRBJ2-7
length: 18
CDR3: CASSQERGTGTSVYEQYF
DNA: TGCGCCAGCAGCCAAGAAAGGGGGACCGGGACTAGCGTTTACGAGCAGTACTTC

V: TRBV7-3
D: TRBD1
size: -
J: TRBJ1-2
length: 14
CDR3: CASSPSQGANGYTF
DNA: TGTGCCAGCAGCCCATCACAGGGGGCGAATGGCTACACCTTC

V: TRBV4-3
D: TRBD2
size: -
J: TRBJ2-2
length: 18
CDR3: CASSPRGAAGVSIGELFF
DNA: TGCGCCAGCAGCCCACGAGGGGCAGCGGGAGTTAGTATCGGGGAGCTGTTTTTT

V: TRBV19
D: TRBD2
size: -
J: TRBJ2-5
length: 13
CDR3: CASSVGLAETQYF
DNA: TGTGCCAGTAGTGTGGGACTAGCTGAGACCCAGTACTTC

V: TRBV4-3
D: -
size: -
J: TRBJ2-3
length: 15
CDR3: CASSPLRSTTDTQYF
DNA: TGCGCCAGCAGCCCCCTTAGATCTACCACAGATACGCAGTATTTT

V: TRBV6-1
D: -
size: -
J: TRBJ1-3
length: 14
CDR3: CASWDGSSGNTIYF
DNA: TGTGCCAGTTGGGACGGGAGCTCTGGAAACACCATATATTTT

V: TRBV5-1
D: -
size: few
J: TRBJ2-5
length: 15
CDR3: CASSPQTAIQETQYF
DNA: TGCGCCAGCAGCCCCCAGACAGCTATTCAAGAGACCCAGTACTTC

V: TRBV7-3
D: TRBD2
size: few
J: TRBJ2-1
length: 15
CDR3: CASSILAGPYNEQFF
DNA: TGTGCCAGCAGCATATTAGCGGGACCTTACAATGAGCAGTTCTTC

V: TRBV5-1
D: -
size: -
J: TRBJ2-7
length: 11
CDR3: CASSSAGEQYF
DNA: TGCGCCAGCAGCTCCGCCGGCGAGCAGTACTTC

V: TRBV29-1
D: TRBD1
size: few
J: TRBJ1-2
length: 14
CDR3: CSVEWNRGKSGYTF
DNA: TGCAGCGTTGAATGGAACAGGGGAAAATCTGGCTACACCTTC

V: TRBV2
D: -
size: -
J: TRBJ1-1
length: 13
CDR3: CASRGGVGSEAFF
DNA: TGTGCCAGCAGGGGAGGAGTTGGTTCTGAAGCTTTCTTT

V: TRBV19
D: TRBD2
size: -
J: TRBJ2-7
length: 14
CDR3: CASSIEGGFYEQYF
DNA: TGTGCCAGTAGTATAGAGGGGGGGTTCTACGAGCAGTACTTC

V: TRBV6-6
D: TRBD1
size: once
J: TRBJ1-2
length: 15
CDR3: CASSPREGAGYGYTF
DNA: TGTGCCAGCAGTCCCCGGGAGGGGGCAGGCTATGGCTACACCTTC

V: TRBV4-1
D: -
size: once
J: TRBJ2-3
length: 16
CDR3: CASSQAPHGGEGTQYF
DNA: TGCGCCAGCAGCCAAGCTCCTCACGGGGGTGAGGGTACGCAGTATTTT

V: TRBV29-1
D: -
size: -
J: TRBJ1-2
length: 12
CDR3: CSVEDSGGGYTF
DNA: TGCAGCGTTGAAGATTCGGGTGGGGGCTACACCTTC

V: TRBV19
D: -
size: -
J: TRBJ2-1
length: 14
CDR3: CASRARVAANEQFF
DNA: TGTGCCAGTAGGGCCCGGGTCGCGGCCAATGAGCAGTTCTTC

V: TRBV19
D: TRBD2
size: -
J: TRBJ2-3
length: 15
CDR3: CASSPSGRATDTQYF
DNA: TGTGCCAGTAGTCCTAGCGGGAGGGCGACAGATACGCAGTATTTT

V: TRBV18
D: -
size: few
J: TRBJ1-4
length: 14
CDR3: CASSPGGTNEKLFF
DNA: TGTGCCAGCTCACCGGGGGGAACTAATGAAAAACTGTTTTTT

V: TRBV19
D: TRBD1
size: -
J: TRBJ2-5
length: 17
CDR3: CASSPGQGWRMAETQYF
DNA: TGTGCCAGTAGCCCGGGACAGGGATGGAGGATGGCGGAGACCCAGTACTTC

V: TRBV5-4
D: -
size: -
J: TRBJ2-3
length: 15
CDR3: CASSLPSPLTDTQYF
DNA: TGTGCCAGCAGCTTGCCGTCTCCACTCACAGATACGCAGTATTTT

V: TRBV28
D: -
size: -
J: TRBJ1-2
length: 14
CDR3: CASSSSWQGYGYTF
DNA: TGTGCCAGCAGTTCCTCTTGGCAGGGTTATGGCTACACCTTC

V: TRBV19
D: -
size: once
J: TRBJ2-2
length: 14
CDR3: CASSERTNTGELFF
DNA: TGTGCCAGTTCCGAGCGGACGAACACCGGGGAGCTGTTTTTT

V: TRBV7-3
D: -
size: -
J: TRBJ2-2
length: 15
CDR3: CASSLTSANTGELFF
DNA: TGTGCCAGCAGCTTAACTAGCGCGAACACCGGGGAGCTGTTTTTT

V: TRBV9
D: TRBD1
size: -
J: TRBJ2-3
length: 16
CDR3: CASSVEGGQGADTQYF
DNA: TGTGCCAGCAGCGTAGAAGGGGGACAGGGGGCAGATACGCAGTATTTT

V: TRBV7-2
D: -
size: -
J: TRBJ2-3
length: 14
CDR3: CASSPNESTDTQYF
DNA: TGTGCCAGCAGCCCCAATGAGAGCACAGATACGCAGTATTTT

V: TRBV18
D: TRBD1
size: -
J: TRBJ1-1
length: 13
CDR3: CASSPRTGDEAFF
DNA: TGTGCCAGCTCACCGCGTACAGGGGATGAAGCTTTCTTT